Below, 15 T cell receptor beta chains from the same sample are listed, as sequenced in a study of T cell repertoires in cytomegalovirus infection. TCRdb processed the reads anew with MiXCR; each CDR3 protein has one entry. This sample yields some 71,000 distinct CDR3 sequences, of which roughly 28% are seen a single time; 50% to 70% belongs to the top ten. Their cognate antigens are unknown. The sample was CD8+ T cells from cultured PBMCs, taken from culture after CMV antigen stimulation. The receptors derive from a human donor in good health (CMV status not recorded). Some clones in this sample may be carry-over from other donors' samples.

V and J are TRBV7-9 and TRBJ2-2; D not resolved. The CDR3 extends over 14 amino acids. Germline-derived CDR1 and CDR2 are SEHNR and FQNEAQ (reference sequence). V lost 2 bases and J 6 bases, leaving 10 bases between the germline ends. The DNA for the CDR3 is TGTGCCAGCAGCTTAATATGGCTATCCGGGGAGCTGTTTTTT. This encodes CASSLIWLSGELFF.

This clonotype has more than one count but fewer than ten. This chain uses TRBV27 with TRBJ1-4, with D possibly TRBD1 on 6 matching bases. Trimming took off 3 bases at V and 5 bases at J, with 25 bases between the two ends. The germline V gene encodes CDR1 MNHEY and CDR2 SMNVEV (reference sequence). This CDR3 spans 19 amino acids. This chain's CDR3 is CASSFGYLDRGDRNEKLFF. CDR3 DNA sequence: TGTGCCAGCAGTTTCGGATACTTGGATAGGGGGGATAGGAATGAAAAACTGTTTTTT.

This clonotype was recorded a few times. The V gene is TRBV6-1, the J gene TRBJ2-3, with D perhaps matching TRBD2 (6 bases). This CDR3 region has 13 residues. Trimming stripped 11 bases from V and 2 bases from J, with 14 bases between. CDR1 is MNHNS and CDR2 is SASEGT in the germline V gene. The CDR3, as DNA: TGTGCCGGCGCCGGGAGTTACACAGATACGCAGTATTTT. Its protein is CAGAGSYTDTQYF.

CDR3 region: CASGLVRGLANPYNEQFF. DNA of the CDR3: TGTGCTAGTGGTTTGGTACGAGGACTAGCCAATCCATACAATGAGCAGTTCTTC. The V gene is TRBV12-5, the J gene TRBJ2-1; TRBD2 aligns across 8 bases. Trimming removed 0 bases from V and 4 bases from J; junction bases left unmatched: 11. CDR1 LGHNT and CDR2 FRNRAP come from the germline V gene. The CDR3 covers 18 residues.

A few counts support this clonotype. In DNA, the CDR3 is TGTGCCAGCAGGTGGCCGGGTGGGGAGCAGTACTTC. Encoded protein: CASRWPGGEQYF. The chain recombines TRBV12-3 or TRBV12-4 with TRBJ2-7; D remains unclear. The ends were cut back, 6 bases at V and 7 bases at J, with 13 bases in the middle. This CDR3 region has 12 residues.

The chain uses TRBV20-1 and TRBJ2-1; 8 bases are a match to TRBD2. CDR1 is DFQATT and CDR2 is SNEGSKA in the germline V gene (reference sequence). Trimming removed 1 base from V and 6 bases from J; junction bases left unmatched: 8. The CDR3 is 15 amino acids. The CDR3 reads CSARGPGLGFNEQFF. In DNA form, the CDR3 reads TGCAGTGCTAGAGGTCCGGGACTAGGATTCAATGAGCAGTTCTTC.

This clonotype was detected many times. This sequence joins TRBV5-8 and TRBJ2-7, with 10 positions matching TRBD1. The CDR3 spans 14 residues. V lost 4 bases, J lost 2 bases, and 3 bases stayed unmatched. CDR1 and CDR2 from the germline V gene are SGHTS and YDEGEE. The chain's CDR3 is CASSVGTGAYEQYF. CDR3 coding DNA: TGTGCCAGCAGCGTCGGGACAGGGGCCTACGAGCAGTACTTC.

Written as DNA, the CDR3 is TGCGCCAGCAGCACTTTTGACAGGGCAGAGAATTCACCCCTCCACTTT. This sequence encodes CASSTFDRAENSPLHF. The V gene is TRBV5-1, the J gene TRBJ1-6; 7 nucleotides agree with TRBD1. The CDR3 contains 16 residues. The V gene's germline CDR1 is SGHRS and CDR2 YFSETQ. With V trimmed by 4 bases and J by 7 bases, 11 bases remained unmatched.

In its sample, this clonotype was seen a few times. This chain links TRBV2 with TRBJ1-4; unclear D gene. Trimming removed 6 bases at V and 11 bases at J, with 16 bases between. The CDR3 covers 13 residues. Germline CDR1 SNHLY, CDR2 FYNNEI. For the CDR3, the DNA is TGTGCCAGCAGCACCGAGCAGGTTTGGAAACTGTTTTTT. Protein: CASSTEQVWKLFF.

This chain uses TRBV27 with TRBJ2-7; D perhaps matches TRBD1 (6 bases). This CDR3 spans 13 amino acids. Germline V gene lookup returns CDR1 MNHEY and CDR2 SMNVEV (reference sequence). V shed 6 bases and J shed 3 bases, with 12 bases lying between them. The CDR3 DNA reads as TGTGCCAGCAGCCGGACAGTGTACTACGAGCAGTACTTC. It specifies CASSRTVYYEQYF.

This clonotype was picked up many times. This chain connects TRBV12-3 or TRBV12-4 to TRBJ1-1, with D unresolved. The CDR3 contains 13 residues. V shed 6 bases and J shed 0 bases, with 8 bases lying between them. The CDR3 loop is CASSPTMNTEAFF. In nucleotides, the CDR3 is TGTGCCAGCAGCCCTACTATGAACACTGAAGCTTTCTTT.

The J gene is TRBJ2-7, the V gene TRBV27; 9 bases line up with TRBD2. CDR1 and CDR2 (germline): MNHEY, SMNVEV (reference sequence). The CDR3 extends over 15 amino acids. Trimming removed 2 bases from V and 0 bases from J; junction bases left unmatched: 2. The CDR3 nucleotides read TGTGCCAGCAGTTTAAGGACTAGCGCCTCCTACGAGCAGTACTTC. It encodes CASSLRTSASYEQYF.

This chain connects TRBV12-3 or TRBV12-4 to TRBJ2-1; no firm D call. Trimming removed 9 bases from V and 14 bases from J, with 17 bases in between. This CDR3 is built from 11 residues. The CDR3 protein is CASRMGRSEFF. CDR3 bases: TGTGCCAGTCGTATGGGTCGGTCTGAGTTCTTC.

The chain recombines TRBV27 with TRBJ2-3; TRBD1 matches at 7 bases. CDR1 and CDR2 (germline): MNHEY, SMNVEV (reference sequence). J lost 0 bases, V lost 5 bases, and 11 bases had no gene match. The CDR3 length is 17 residues. CDR3 sequence reads: CASSPPVGQPSTDTQYF. The CDR3 nucleotides are TGTGCCAGCAGTCCTCCGGTGGGACAGCCTAGCACAGATACGCAGTATTTT.

The J gene is TRBJ1-1, the V gene TRBV7-6; weak D call: TRBD1 (6 bases). Trimming shortened V by 2 bases and J by 7 bases, and 11 bases separated the two germline ends. Germline V lookup: CDR1 SGHVS, CDR2 FNYEAQ. The CDR3 consists of 13 residues. Here the CDR3 reads CASSLLGGGEAFF. The CDR3 DNA follows: TGTGCCAGCAGCTTATTAGGGGGGGGTGAAGCTTTCTTT.